These 11 T cell receptor beta chains originate from one sample sequenced in a study of blood T cell repertoires in COVID-19. Some clones are missing from TCRdb's copy, which holds only in-frame ones; the method was immunoSEQ multiplex PCR. The table records about 160,000 clones, about 86% of them present only once. The sample was peripheral blood. Receptors originate from a man between 65 and 85 years old with acute or convalescent COVID-19.

The J gene is TRBJ2-5, the V gene TRBV9; a weak D match, TRBD2 (6 bases). From germline, CDR1 is SGDLS and CDR2 YYNGEE. The CDR3 covers 11 residues. Trimming left V 10 bases short and J 5 bases short, with 12 bases between. The CDR3 region has the DNA TGTGCCCCTAAGGGGAGGGAGACCCAGTACTTC. This translates into CAPKGRETQYF.

The chain recombines TRBV10-3 with TRBJ2-7; 10 bases agree with TRBD2. With V trimmed by 3 bases and J by 5 bases, 7 bases remained unmatched. The CDR3 has 15 residues. CDR1 ENHRY and CDR2 SYGVKD come from the germline V gene. In nucleotides, the CDR3 is TGTGCCATCAGTGATCTAGCGGGAGCAGTCCACGAGCAGTACTTC. As protein: CAISDLAGAVHEQYF.

This clone showed up just a few times. V usage is TRBV12-3 or TRBV12-4 and J usage is TRBJ1-1, with no clear D. The CDR3 length is 11 residues. V lost 5 bases, J lost 8 bases, and 9 bases lay in between. CDR3: CASSPKLEAFF. CDR3 DNA sequence: TGTGCCAGCAGTCCCAAGCTGGAAGCTTTCTTT.

The chain combines TRBV18 with TRBJ2-2; TRBD1 matches at 11 bases. This CDR3 has 15 residues. V shed 6 bases and J 4 bases; nucleotides not matched to a gene: 4. Germline loops: CDR1 KGHSH, CDR2 LQKENI. CDR3 sequence reads: CASSRTGGLTGELFF. For the CDR3, the DNA is TGTGCCAGCTCCAGGACAGGGGGCCTCACCGGGGAGCTGTTTTTT.

This clone was seen a handful of times. The chain carries TRBV29-1 and TRBJ1-2, with D possibly matching TRBD1 (6 bases). Trimming cost V 3 bases and J 6 bases, with 17 bases left between them. This CDR3 has 14 amino acids. Germline V gene lookup returns CDR1 SQVTM and CDR2 ANQGSEA. CDR3 in DNA: TGCAGCGTTGACAGTCCAGGGGAATTGAATGGCTACACCTTC. It yields the protein CSVDSPGELNGYTF.

The V gene is TRBV6-6, the J gene TRBJ2-3; 9 bases fit TRBD2. CDR3 length equals 15 residues. Germline CDR1 is MNHNY and CDR2 is SVGAGI (reference sequence). V lost 6 bases and J lost 1; bases outside the gene matches: 5. The CDR3 loop is CASSLREGGTDTQYF. CDR3 nucleotides: TGTGCCAGCAGCCTGCGGGAGGGCGGCACAGATACGCAGTATTTT.

The chain carries TRBV19 and TRBJ2-2; the D gene is possibly TRBD1 (5 bases). This CDR3 comprises 16 residues. The germline V gene has CDR1 LNHDA and CDR2 SQIVND (reference sequence). Trimming cost V 5 bases and J 3 bases, with 16 bases left between them. CDR3 protein: CASSARTLGYTGELFF. In DNA, the CDR3 is TGTGCCAGTAGTGCCCGGACATTGGGGTACACCGGGGAGCTGTTTTTT.

This rearrangement joins TRBV29-1 to TRBJ2-1; 10 bases match TRBD2. The V gene's germline CDR1 is SQVTM and CDR2 ANQGSEA. This CDR3 spans 11 amino acids. Trimming cost V 7 bases and J 8 bases; bases outside gene matches: 2. CDR3 coding DNA: TGCAGCGAAGGGACTAGCGATGAGCAGTTCTTC. This sequence encodes CSEGTSDEQFF.

V gene TRBV3-1 (or the pseudogene TRBV3-2) combines with J gene TRBJ2-1; the D is unclear. The V end lost 3 bases, the J end lost 3 bases, and 9 bases lay between the germline ends. CDR1 and CDR2 from the germline V gene are LGHDT and YNNKEL (reference sequence). CDR3 length: 14 amino acids. The CDR3 DNA reads as TGTGCCAGCAGCCAGGCCGATTACTACAATGAGCAGTTCTTC. Translation gives CASSQADYYNEQFF.

This rearrangement joins TRBV15 to TRBJ2-7; D ambiguous. The CDR3 runs to 16 residues. CDR1 is LNHNV, CDR2 YYDKDF, per germline (reference sequence). V gave up 3 bases and J gave up 1 base, with 16 bases separating them. In nucleotides, the CDR3 is TGTGCCACCAGCAGCCCCGACACCGCGATTTCCTACGAGCAGTACTTC. This encodes CATSSPDTAISYEQYF.

The rearrangement uses TRBV25-1 and TRBJ2-5; 7 bases are a match to TRBD1. There are 15 residues in the CDR3. V gave up 1 base and J gave up 5 bases; unmatched junction bases: 7. Germline assignment: CDR1 MGHDK and CDR2 SYGVNS. The CDR3 sequence is CASSESVRGMETQYF. The CDR3 coding sequence is TGTGCCAGCAGTGAATCGGTCAGGGGGATGGAGACCCAGTACTTC.